This T cell receptor beta chain was sequenced for a study of blood T cell repertoires in COVID-19. The wider study: Sites across the United States, Italy and Spain contributed samples from acute and convalescent COVID-19.

Everyone who took part was roughly 18 to 95 years old, and they came from about 25 US areas. What the recovered Cohort 3 donors had was two negative PCRs, clearance, or symptom resolution. In the original workflow: For nucleated cells, counts were estimated from reference gene primer amplification. This table comes from immunoSEQ multiplex PCR, and its TCRdb copy is limited to in-frame clones, with some not included. V and J calls and clone size come straight from that table; D and trimming were deduced from the DNA. This sample has approximately 470,000 clones, with 75% to 90% found just once. Germline values: CDR1 LNHDA, CDR2 SQIVND (reference sequence). V was cut by 2 bases and J by 6 bases, with 8 bases left in between. The CDR3 extends over 13 amino acids.

This chain joins TRBV19 and TRBJ1-5; D remains ambiguous. The TCR originated in a young woman who had recovered from COVID-19. The sequencing input was PBMCs or T cells enriched from blood (not recorded which). CDR3 sequence (DNA): TGTGCCAGTAGTATATCGGCAGGTCAGCCCCAGCATTTT. Translation gives CASSISAGQPQHF.